This T cell receptor beta chain was obtained from a study of post-analysis software for immune sequencing data. Prepared libraries of TCR beta cDNA carried unique molecular identifiers. Each batch of roughly 1 to 10 million T cells produced 400,000 to 650,000 cDNA molecules. TCRdb re-derived calls from the PCR reads in MiXCR, one entry per CDR3 protein. This table has about 770,000 distinct CDR3 sequences, around 45% appearing once. Study-level findings and limits: Under F measure analysis, samples from one preparation batch co-clustered strongly. In multiple sclerosis, normalized Chao1 diversity was significantly below that of controls. Higher frequency in patients than in controls was seen for roughly five TRBV segments, with TRBV5-6, TRBV5-1 and TRBV20-1 among them.

CDR1 is SNHLY, CDR2 FYNNEI, per germline. The CDR3 contains 18 residues. Of note for this clonotype: Its antigen is unknown.

This sequence was found in a girl aged 5-17 years with multiple sclerosis. The chain uses TRBV2 and TRBJ2-5; 15 bases are shared with TRBD2. Matching the DNA end better, TRBJ2-7 makes the J call doubtful. Sequences were obtained from blood. CDR3 sequence: CARRKPGLAGGREAEQYF. DNA for the CDR3: TGTGCCAGGAGGAAGCCGGGACTAGCGGGAGGCCGTGAAGCCGAGCAGTACTTC.